These 24 T cell receptor beta chains were all obtained from the same sample, sequenced in a study of blood T cell repertoires in COVID-19. Assay: immunoSEQ multiplex PCR; the TCRdb copy retains only in-frame clones and omits some. The sample lists approximately 180,000 clones; about nine tenths were seen once. The source material was peripheral blood. All receptors come from a man aged 45-65 years with acute or convalescent COVID-19.

CDR3 nucleotide sequence: TGTGCCAGCAGTTTAGACTACTACAATGAGCAGTTCTTC. The encoded protein is CASSLDYYNEQFF. The rearrangement joins TRBV27 to TRBJ2-1; D might be TRBD2 (5 bases). V was cut by 2 bases and J by 3 bases, with 5 bases left in between. Germline CDR1 reads MNHEY; CDR2 reads SMNVEV (reference sequence). The CDR3 sequence is 13 residues long.

This chain connects TRBV6-5 to TRBJ1-5; D is unresolved. The CDR3 runs 13 residues. With 0 bases removed from V and 6 bases from J, the gap between germline ends came to 6 bases. Germline CDR1 and CDR2: MNHEY and SVGAGI. CDR3 DNA: TGTGCCAGCAGTTACTCGTTATCTCAGCCCCAGCATTTT. This encodes CASSYSLSQPQHF.

J is TRBJ1-4 and V is TRBV18, with 8 bases that match TRBD1. The germline CDR1 and CDR2 sequences are KGHSH and LQKENI. The V gene end was trimmed by 1 base and the J gene end by 6 bases; junction bases not matched to a gene: 16. The CDR3 runs 19 residues. The CDR3 region has the DNA TGTGCCAGCTCACCACGTCGGTCAGGGGGCGAGAATTTGGATGAAAAACTGTTTTTT. Its translation is CASSPRRSGGENLDEKLFF.

This clone was detected once. The V gene is TRBV25-1, the J gene TRBJ1-3, with 12 positions matching TRBD1. Germline V gene sequence: CDR1 MGHDK, CDR2 SYGVNS. The J segment lost 6 bases and the V segment lost 4 bases, leaving 7 bases of the junction unmatched. The CDR3 is made up of 16 amino acids. The CDR3: CASSAGTGGHKNTIYF. In nucleotides, the CDR3 is TGTGCCAGCAGTGCGGGGACAGGGGGCCATAAAAACACCATATATTTT.

This clone was counted a single time. The chain recombines TRBV3-1 (or the pseudogene TRBV3-2) with TRBJ2-5; TRBD1 is a possible D gene (5 bases). Per germline, CDR1 LGHDT and CDR2 YNNKEL (reference sequence). The CDR3 is 16 amino acids. The V gene lost 1 base and the J gene lost 2 bases, with 14 bases spanning the gap. The CDR3 DNA is TGTGCCAGCAGCCAAGTCATTCAGGGTGGGCAAGAGACCCAGTACTTC. This codes for CASSQVIQGGQETQYF.

The rearrangement uses TRBV3-1 (or the pseudogene TRBV3-2) and TRBJ1-2, with 10 bases matching TRBD1. CDR3 length: 13 amino acids. CDR1 and CDR2 from the germline V gene are LGHDT and YNNKEL (reference sequence). Trimming at V came to 6 bases and at J to 6 bases, leaving 4 bases not matched to a gene. The CDR3 protein is CASSRQGAHGYTF. CDR3 in DNA: TGTGCCAGCAGTCGACAGGGGGCGCATGGCTACACCTTC.

The chain uses TRBV28 and TRBJ2-7; TRBD1 agrees at 7 bases. CDR3 size: 16 residues. CDR1 MDHEN and CDR2 SYDVKM come from the germline V gene. Unmatched junction bases numbered 10, after V lost 3 bases and J lost 2 bases. In DNA, the CDR3 is TGTGCCAGCAGTTTCCCGGGACAGAGCCGGACCTACGAGCAGTACGTC. This encodes CASSFPGQSRTYEQYV.

This chain's CDR3 is CASSPPSGVWSSYNEQFF. For the CDR3, the DNA is TGTGCCAGCAGTCCCCCCTCGGGGGTGTGGAGCTCCTACAATGAGCAGTTCTTC. V is TRBV27 and J is TRBJ2-1; D possibly corresponds to TRBD2 (6 bases). There are 18 residues in the CDR3. Looked up from germline, CDR1 is MNHEY and CDR2 is SMNVEV (reference sequence). Trimming cost V 5 bases and J 0 bases, with 20 bases left between them.

This clone came up a few times. The rearrangement uses TRBV7-8 and TRBJ1-6, with D maybe TRBD1 (6 bases). The germline CDR1 and CDR2 sequences are SGHVS and FQNEAQ. The CDR3 runs to 18 residues. V dropped 1 base and J dropped 6 bases, with 19 bases sitting between them. The CDR3 here is CASSLVVRSRTVNSPLHF. CDR3 nucleotide sequence: TGTGCCAGCAGCTTAGTAGTACGATCACGGACAGTTAATTCACCCCTCCACTTT.

The chain recombines TRBV7-6 with TRBJ1-4; TRBD1 might be the D (6 bases). Per the germline V gene, CDR1 is SGHVS and CDR2 is FNYEAQ. The length of the CDR3 is 14 residues. V gave up 3 bases and J gave up 2 bases, with 7 bases separating them. The CDR3 coding sequence is TGTGCCAGCAGCTTGAGGGGGACTAATGAAAAACTGTTTTTT. Translated: CASSLRGTNEKLFF.

This clone was seen only once. The chain uses TRBV4-1 and TRBJ1-3; 8 nucleotides align to TRBD1. The CDR3 runs 15 residues. V gave up 4 bases and J gave up 6 bases; unmatched junction bases: 8. Germline V lookup: CDR1 MGHRA, CDR2 YSYEKL. Here the CDR3 reads CASSPPGQVPNTIYF. The DNA of the CDR3 is TGCGCCAGCAGCCCCCCGGGACAGGTTCCAAACACCATATATTTT.

This chain connects TRBV20-1 to TRBJ1-4; 7 nucleotides line up with TRBD1. The CDR3 sequence is 11 residues long. J lost 10 bases, V lost 5 bases, and 4 bases had no gene match. Germline V CDR1 and CDR2: DFQATT, SNEGSKA (reference sequence). This chain's CDR3 is CSAPQGVKLFF. DNA for the CDR3: TGCAGTGCTCCTCAGGGGGTAAAACTGTTTTTT.

This rearrangement joins TRBV3-1 (or the pseudogene TRBV3-2) to TRBJ2-2; D uncertain. CDR3 size: 15 residues. Germline V gene lookup returns CDR1 LGHDT and CDR2 YNNKEL (reference sequence). V was clipped by 4 bases and J by 0 bases, with 9 bases between them. The CDR3 nucleotides read TGTGCCAGCAGCCTCCGGTCCACGAACACCGGGGAGCTGTTTTTT. This encodes CASSLRSTNTGELFF.

This chain uses TRBV5-1 with TRBJ2-2; 7 bases line up with TRBD1. V trimming: 7 bases; J trimming: 0 bases; junction bases outside the gene matches: 6. In germline, CDR1 is SGHRS, CDR2 YFSETQ. This CDR3 has 15 residues. CDR3 in amino acids: CASDPGTANTGELFF. DNA for the CDR3: TGCGCCAGCGATCCTGGGACAGCGAACACCGGGGAGCTGTTTTTT.

The genes are TRBV6-1 and TRBJ1-5, with D possibly TRBD1 on 6 matching bases. Trimming took off 2 bases at V and 4 bases at J, with 12 bases between the two ends. CDR1 MNHNS and CDR2 SASEGT come from the germline V gene. This CDR3 has 15 amino acids. CDR3 sequence (DNA): TGTGCCAGCAGTGAAAACAGGGTCCGTAATCAGCCCCAGCATTTT. Translating gives CASSENRVRNQPQHF.

The gene calls are TRBV7-2 and TRBJ2-4; D may be TRBD2 (6 bases). V was trimmed by 5 bases and J by 4 bases, leaving 15 bases between them. Germline CDR1 SGHTA, CDR2 FQGNSA. CDR3 length: 15 residues. DNA of the CDR3: TGTGCCAGCAGCGTCGGCGGGACTCTTAAAAACATTCAGTACTTC. Translation gives CASSVGGTLKNIQYF.

Concerning this clone: This same CDR3 is encoded by further DNA sequences in the sample. This chain connects TRBV28 to TRBJ1-3; D gene uncertain. The CDR3 covers 13 residues. Deletions cut 3 bases from V and 2 bases from J, with 5 bases between. Germline V gene lookup returns CDR1 MDHEN and CDR2 SYDVKM. The chain's CDR3 is CASSFTAGNTIYF. DNA of the CDR3: TGTGCCAGCAGTTTTACAGCTGGAAACACCATATATTTT.

The rearrangement uses TRBV4-3 and TRBJ1-2, with D possibly being TRBD1 (5 bases). CDR3 length: 13 amino acids. CDR1 and CDR2 from the germline V gene are LGHNA and YSLEER. Trimming stripped 1 base from V and 8 bases from J, with 11 bases between. The CDR3 sequence is CASSQGRGMGYTF. The DNA of the CDR3 is TGCGCCAGCAGCCAAGGACGGGGGATGGGCTACACCTTC.

The rearrangement joins TRBV27 to TRBJ1-1, with D unclear. This CDR3 is built from 16 residues. V shed 0 bases and J shed 1 base, with 12 bases lying between them. CDR1 is MNHEY and CDR2 is SMNVEV in the germline V gene (reference sequence). The DNA of the CDR3 is TGTGCCAGCAGTTTATCTCATCGCGGCAGGAACACTGAAGCTTTCTTT. This encodes CASSLSHRGRNTEAFF.

The chain recombines TRBV24-1 with TRBJ2-1; D is undetermined. CDR1 is KGHDR, CDR2 SFDVKD, per germline. The CDR3 has 14 residues. V was clipped by 5 bases and J by 6 bases, with 13 bases between them. CDR3 sequence: CATSGPRRGNEQFF. DNA for the CDR3: TGTGCCACCAGTGGACCCCGGAGAGGCAATGAGCAGTTCTTC.

This chain uses TRBV4-3 with TRBJ1-2; 8 positions match TRBD1. V shed 0 bases and J 5 bases; nucleotides not matched to a gene: 8. The CDR3 extends over 16 amino acids. CDR1 and CDR2 (germline): LGHNA, YSLEER. The CDR3 is CASSQDMDRAPYGYTF. CDR3 in DNA: TGCGCCAGCAGCCAAGATATGGACAGGGCCCCGTATGGCTACACCTTC.

The J gene is TRBJ1-2, the V gene TRBV7-9; D gene ambiguous. The length of the CDR3 is 13 residues. CDR1 SEHNR and CDR2 FQNEAQ come from the germline V gene (reference sequence). V lost 3 bases to trimming and J lost 7 bases, with 12 bases between them. The chain's CDR3 is CASSFGTTSGYTF. The CDR3 coding sequence is TGTGCCAGCAGCTTCGGCACGACATCTGGCTACACCTTC.

The CDR3 protein is CASSDVTDNYGYTF. CDR3 coding DNA: TGTGCCAGCAGTGACGTGACAGACAACTATGGCTACACCTTC. The chain combines TRBV25-1 with TRBJ1-2; D might be TRBD1 (5 bases). From germline, CDR1 is MGHDK and CDR2 SYGVNS. Trimming took 3 bases from V and 2 from J, leaving 10 bases between them. This CDR3 is 14 amino acids long.

V and J are TRBV6-5 and TRBJ1-5; D remains ambiguous. CDR1 is MNHEY, CDR2 SVGAGI, per germline. The CDR3 has 13 amino acids. Between the trimmed V and J ends, which lost 4 bases and 7 bases, there was a span of 11 bases. The CDR3 region is CASSWSEAQPQHF. The CDR3 DNA reads TGTGCCAGCAGTTGGTCAGAAGCGCAGCCCCAGCATTTT.